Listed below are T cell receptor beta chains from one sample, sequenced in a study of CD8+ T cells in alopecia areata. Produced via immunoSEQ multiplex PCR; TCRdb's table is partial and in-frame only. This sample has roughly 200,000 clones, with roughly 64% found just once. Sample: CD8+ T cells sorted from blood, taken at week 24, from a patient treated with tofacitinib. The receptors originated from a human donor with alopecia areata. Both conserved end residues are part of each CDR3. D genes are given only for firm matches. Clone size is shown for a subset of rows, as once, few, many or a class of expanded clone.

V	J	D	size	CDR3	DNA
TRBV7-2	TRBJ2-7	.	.	CASSSGSPYEQYF	TGTGCCAGCAGCTCCGGGAGCCCCTACGAGCAGTACTTC
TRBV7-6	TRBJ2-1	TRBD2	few	CASSPFRGGSYNEQFF	TGTGCCAGCAGCCCCTTCCGGGGGGGGTCCTACAATGAGCAGTTCTTC
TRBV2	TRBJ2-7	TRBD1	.	CASTVGGLVGYEQYF	TGTGCCAGCACAGTAGGGGGCCTGGTTGGCTACGAGCAGTACTTC
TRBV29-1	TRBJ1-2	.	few	CSVDPGAGYGYTF	TGCAGCGTTGATCCGGGGGCTGGCTATGGCTACACCTTC
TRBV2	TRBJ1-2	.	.	CASRSRGLGGYTF	TGTGCCAGCAGATCCAGGGGCCTCGGGGGCTACACCTTC
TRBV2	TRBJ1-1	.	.	CASGGWDDTEAFF	TGTGCCAGTGGGGGTTGGGACGACACTGAAGCTTTCTTT
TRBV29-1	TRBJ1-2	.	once	CSVVAFSGGNYGYTF	TGCAGCGTTGTAGCCTTTTCGGGGGGGAACTATGGCTACACCTTC
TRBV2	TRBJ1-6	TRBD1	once	CASRRNLDRVHSPLHF	TGTGCCAGCAGGAGGAATTTGGACAGGGTGCATTCACCCCTCCACTTT
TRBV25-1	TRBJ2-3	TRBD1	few	CASSVTGDTDTQYF	TGTGCCAGCAGTGTCACAGGGGACACAGATACGCAGTATTTT
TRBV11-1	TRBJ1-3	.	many	CASSLGGPGNTIYF	TGTGCCAGCAGCTTAGGAGGTCCTGGAAACACCATATATTTT
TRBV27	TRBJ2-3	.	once	CGSSLWGTDTQYF	TGTGGCAGCAGTTTGTGGGGAACAGATACGCAGTATTTT
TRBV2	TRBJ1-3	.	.	CASYHPVGSGNTIYF	TGTGCCAGCTACCATCCCGTAGGGTCGGGAAACACCATATATTTT
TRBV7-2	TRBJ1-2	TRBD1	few	CASSSLAVRTGRYGYTF	TGTGCCAGCAGCTCATTGGCCGTCCGGACAGGGCGTTATGGCTACACCTTC
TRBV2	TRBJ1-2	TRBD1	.	CARGDRRSYGYTF	TGTGCCAGGGGGGACAGGCGGTCGTATGGCTACACCTTC